This paragraph covers one T cell receptor (beta chain) sequence. Genomic DNA was employed as the template in profiling TCR beta VDJ and CDR3. One entry per CDR3 protein results from TCRdb running MiXCR on the reads. The sample yields roughly 170,000 distinct CDR3 sequences, under 75% seen once. This entry comes from a study of CD8+CD57+ T cells in acquired aplastic anemia. The V and J ends lost 4 bases and 1 base, in that order; junction bases with no gene match: 4. Germline V CDR1 and CDR2: SEHNR, FQNEAQ (reference sequence). The length of the CDR3 is 16 residues. The sample taken for sequencing was sorted CD4+, CD8+, or CD8+CD57+ T cells (not recorded which) from PBMCs. V usage is TRBV7-9 and J usage is TRBJ2-5; TRBD2 matches 12 bases. The TCR was taken from a human donor in good health. CDR3 region: CASSSWTSGAQETQYF. The CDR3, as DNA: TGTGCCAGCAGCTCCTGGACTAGCGGGGCCCAAGAGACCCAGTACTTC.